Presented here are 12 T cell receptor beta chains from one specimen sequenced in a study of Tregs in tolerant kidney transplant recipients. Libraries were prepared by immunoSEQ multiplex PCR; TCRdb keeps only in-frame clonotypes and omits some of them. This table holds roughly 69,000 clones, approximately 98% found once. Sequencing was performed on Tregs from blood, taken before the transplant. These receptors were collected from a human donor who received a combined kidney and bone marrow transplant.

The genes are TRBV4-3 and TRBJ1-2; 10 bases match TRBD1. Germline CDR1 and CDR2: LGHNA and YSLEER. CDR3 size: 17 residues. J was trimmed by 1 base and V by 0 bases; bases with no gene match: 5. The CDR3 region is CASSQEGQGPSNYGYTF. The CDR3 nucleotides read TGCGCCAGCAGCCAAGAGGGACAGGGGCCGAGTAACTATGGCTACACCTTC.

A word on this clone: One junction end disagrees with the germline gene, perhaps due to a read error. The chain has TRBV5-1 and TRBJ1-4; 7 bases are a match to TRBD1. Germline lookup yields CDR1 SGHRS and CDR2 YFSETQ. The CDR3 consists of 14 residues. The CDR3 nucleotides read TGCGCCAGCAGTTTGGGACAGCTTAATGAAAAACTGTTTTTT. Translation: CASSLGQLNEKLFF.

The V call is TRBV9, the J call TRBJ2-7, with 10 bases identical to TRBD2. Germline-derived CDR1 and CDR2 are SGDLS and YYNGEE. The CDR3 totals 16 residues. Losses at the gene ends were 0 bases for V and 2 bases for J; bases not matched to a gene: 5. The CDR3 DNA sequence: TGTGCCAGCAGCGTAGTTCCAAGCGGGGGGGCCTACGAGCAGTACTTC. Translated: CASSVVPSGGAYEQYF.

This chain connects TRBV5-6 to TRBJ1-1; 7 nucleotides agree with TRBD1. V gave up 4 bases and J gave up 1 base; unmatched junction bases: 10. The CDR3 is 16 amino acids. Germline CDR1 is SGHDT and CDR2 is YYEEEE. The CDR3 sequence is CASSIIAGTANTEAFF. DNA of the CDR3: TGTGCCAGCAGCATTATCGCCGGGACAGCGAACACTGAAGCTTTCTTT.

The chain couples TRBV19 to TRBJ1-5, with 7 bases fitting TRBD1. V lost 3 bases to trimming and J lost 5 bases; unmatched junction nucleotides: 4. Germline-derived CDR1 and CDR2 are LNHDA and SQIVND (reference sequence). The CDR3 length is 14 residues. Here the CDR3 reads CASSMRGQDQPQHF. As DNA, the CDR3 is TGTGCCAGTAGTATGAGGGGGCAGGATCAGCCCCAGCATTTT.

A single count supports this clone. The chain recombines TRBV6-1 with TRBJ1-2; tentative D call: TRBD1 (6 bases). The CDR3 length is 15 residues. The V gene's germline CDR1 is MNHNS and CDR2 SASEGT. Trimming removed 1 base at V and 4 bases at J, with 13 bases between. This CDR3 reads CASSEVTTGPYGYTF. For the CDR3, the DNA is TGTGCCAGCAGTGAAGTAACGACAGGCCCCTATGGCTACACCTTC.

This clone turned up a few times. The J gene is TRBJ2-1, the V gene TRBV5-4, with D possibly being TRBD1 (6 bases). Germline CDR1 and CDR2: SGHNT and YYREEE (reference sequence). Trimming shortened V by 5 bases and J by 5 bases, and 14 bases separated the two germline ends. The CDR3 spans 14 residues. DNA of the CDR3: TGTGCCAGCAGGGGGGCAGCCCATAACAATGAGCAGTTCTTC. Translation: CASRGAAHNNEQFF.

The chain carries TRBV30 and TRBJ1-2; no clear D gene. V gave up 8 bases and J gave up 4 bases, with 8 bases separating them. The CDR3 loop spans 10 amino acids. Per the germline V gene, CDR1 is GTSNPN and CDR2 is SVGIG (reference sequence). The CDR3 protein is CAGGAYGYTF. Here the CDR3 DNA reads TGTGCCGGAGGAGCCTATGGCTACACCTTC. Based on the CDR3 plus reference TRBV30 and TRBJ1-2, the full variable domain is SQTIHQWPATLVQPVGSPLSLECTVEGTSNPNLYWYRQAAGRGLQLLFYSVGIGQISSEVPQNLSASRPQDRQFILSSKKLLLSDSGFYLCAGGAYGYTFGSGTRLTVV.

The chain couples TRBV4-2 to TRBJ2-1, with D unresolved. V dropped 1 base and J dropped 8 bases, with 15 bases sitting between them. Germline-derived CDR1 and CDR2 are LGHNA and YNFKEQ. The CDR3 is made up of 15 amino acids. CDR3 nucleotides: TGTGCCAGCAGCCAAGCTTTGCTAGATGGGTATGAGCAGTTCTTC. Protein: CASSQALLDGYEQFF.

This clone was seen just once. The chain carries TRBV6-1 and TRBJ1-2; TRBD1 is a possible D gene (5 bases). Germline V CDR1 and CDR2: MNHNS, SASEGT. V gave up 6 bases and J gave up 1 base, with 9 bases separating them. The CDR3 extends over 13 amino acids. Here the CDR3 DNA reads TGTGCCAGCAGCTTACAGGTTAACTATGGCTACACCTTC. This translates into CASSLQVNYGYTF.

The CDR3 region is CAWSSGEGKVYGYTF. DNA for the CDR3: TGTGCCTGGAGTTCCGGGGAGGGGAAGGTCTATGGCTACACCTTC. V gene TRBV30 combines with J gene TRBJ1-2; D perhaps matches TRBD1 (5 bases). CDR1 is GTSNPN and CDR2 is SVGIG in the germline V gene (reference sequence). Trimming stripped 2 bases from V and 4 bases from J, with 17 bases between. The length of the CDR3 is 15 residues.

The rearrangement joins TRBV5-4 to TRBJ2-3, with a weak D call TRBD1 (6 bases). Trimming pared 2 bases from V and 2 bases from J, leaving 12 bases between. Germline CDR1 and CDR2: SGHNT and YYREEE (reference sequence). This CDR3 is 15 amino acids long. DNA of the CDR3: TGTGCCAGCAGCTTATCTAGGGGGTTCACAGATACGCAGTATTTT. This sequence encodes CASSLSRGFTDTQYF.